This T cell receptor (beta chain) appears in the sequencing data of a study of cytomegalovirus exposure and HLA in healthy donors. Study details: HLA-typed donors contributed 65 million to 95 million unique TCRs, which were held in an early data release. Whole-study results and caveats: Three chains tied to CMV proved CMV antigen-specific in vitro. Reports credit the classifier with highly specific, highly sensitive diagnosis of cytomegalovirus status. With DRB1 most and HLA-C fewest, TCR association rates differed between HLA loci in a later analysis.

On this clone: Its antigen is as yet unknown.

Primers: 60 Vbeta forward and 13 Jbeta reverse. Measured with immunoSEQ multiplex PCR; TCRdb has only the in-frame clones, and not every one. The sample gives tens of thousands of clones, 60% to 75% of which show up once; roughly 12% is in the top ten. Per germline, CDR1 SGHNT and CDR2 YYREEE (reference sequence). The CDR3 runs to 13 residues. V lost 0 bases, J lost 5 bases, and 6 bases lay in between. The V and J genes are TRBV5-4 and TRBJ1-5; D is unresolved. Sequenced material: PBMCs. This TCR was sampled from a man between 65 and 85 years old in good health and CMV-seronegative. CDR3 loop: CASSLAGDQPQHF. The CDR3 DNA is TGTGCCAGCAGCTTGGCCGGGGATCAGCCCCAGCATTTT.